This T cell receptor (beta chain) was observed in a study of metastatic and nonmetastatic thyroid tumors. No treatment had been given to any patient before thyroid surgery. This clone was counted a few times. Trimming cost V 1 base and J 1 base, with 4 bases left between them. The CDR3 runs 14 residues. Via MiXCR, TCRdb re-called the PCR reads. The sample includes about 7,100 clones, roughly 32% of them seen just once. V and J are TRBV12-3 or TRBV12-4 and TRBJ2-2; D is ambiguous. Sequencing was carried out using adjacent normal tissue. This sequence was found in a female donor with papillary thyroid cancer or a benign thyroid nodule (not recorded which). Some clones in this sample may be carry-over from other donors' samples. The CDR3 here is CASSLGWNTGELFF. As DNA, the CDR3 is TGTGCCAGCAGTTTAGGTTGGAACACCGGGGAGCTGTTTTTT.